This T cell receptor (beta chain) came from a study of immune heterogeneity within non-small cell lung tumors. Notes on the study in general: Identical dominant CDR3 beta clonotypes showed recurrence across tumor sites within a patient, and site-unique high-frequency clones were also present. The study found high-frequency T-cell receptor beta clonotypes largely distinct between individual patients.

There are 16 residues in the CDR3. Trimming left V 5 bases short and J 2 bases short, with 16 bases between. Looked up from germline, CDR1 is KGHSH and CDR2 is LQKENI. A remark on this clonotype: Antigen specificity is unknown.

TCR beta CDR3 was amplified by multiplex PCR, first round around 9 cycles, 32 V and 13 J primers. MiXCR, applied by TCRdb to the multiplex PCR reads, yields one record per CDR3 protein. The repertoire includes 8,500 to 13,000 distinct CDR3 sequences, roughly 29% of them detected once, and roughly 8.1% sits in the top ten. Each sample used 550 to 600 ng of genomic DNA from bulk tumor tissue. Every primary tumor yielded several biopsies, spaced far apart, that were taken during surgery. Their non-small cell lung cancer was newly diagnosed and untreated, and the patients underwent curative surgery. The material sequenced was lung tumor tissue. The rearrangement uses TRBV18 and TRBJ2-1; TRBD1 is a possible D gene (6 bases). This clonotype was obtained from an older woman with non-small cell lung cancer. The CDR3 spells CASSYPRDMTYNEQFF. The CDR3, as DNA: TGTGCCAGCTCATATCCCCGGGACATGACCTACAATGAGCAGTTCTTC.